The 19 T cell receptor beta chains in this list originate from one sample, sequenced in a study of shared clonotypes between healthy human individuals. Only in-frame clones appear in the TCRdb table, and some are missing; sequencing was by immunoSEQ multiplex PCR. The sample contains about 1,500,000 clones, 96% of which appear only once. The sample consisted of naive CD4+ T cells sorted from blood. Indicated subset: CD45RA+ positively selected. These receptors all stem from a man aged 25-45 years in good health.

The rearrangement joins TRBV5-1 to TRBJ2-7, with D perhaps matching TRBD1 (6 bases). Germline V gives CDR1 SGHRS, CDR2 YFSETQ. CDR3 size: 21 residues. With 4 bases removed from V and 5 bases from J, the gap between germline ends came to 37 bases. CDR3 in amino acids: CASSPSPRGTGSRRDFHEQYF. For the CDR3, the DNA is TGCGCCAGCAGCCCATCCCCGAGGGGGACCGGCTCCCGCCGGGATTTTCACGAGCAGTACTTC.

The genes are TRBV7-9 and TRBJ1-2; a possible D gene is TRBD1 (6 bases). CDR1 is SEHNR and CDR2 is FQNEAQ in the germline V gene (reference sequence). V lost 5 bases to trimming and J lost 5 bases, with 12 bases between them. This CDR3 is built from 13 residues. CDR3 nucleotides: TGTGCCAGCAGCCCAAACAGGGATTATGGCTACACCTTC. This translates into CASSPNRDYGYTF.

This chain connects TRBV28 to TRBJ1-1, with D perhaps TRBD1 (5 bases). Trimming shortened V by 5 bases and J by 8 bases, and 18 bases separated the two germline ends. Per germline, CDR1 MDHEN and CDR2 SYDVKM. The CDR3 spans 14 residues. This chain's CDR3 is CASSPLGGAGEAFF. DNA for the CDR3: TGTGCCAGCAGTCCCCTGGGCGGGGCAGGCGAAGCTTTCTTT.

Only one count was recorded for this clone. This chain joins TRBV5-6 and TRBJ2-7; D possibly matches TRBD1 or TRBD2 (5 bases each). Germline CDR1 SGHDT, CDR2 YYEEEE. Trimming took off 0 bases at V and 1 base at J, with 14 bases between the two ends. This CDR3 has 16 amino acids. The CDR3 coding sequence is TGTGCCAGCAGCTTGGACCGGGGCTCTGCATCCTACGAGCAGTACTTC. Protein sequence: CASSLDRGSASYEQYF.

J is TRBJ1-2 and V is TRBV6-6; no clear D gene. This CDR3 is built from 13 residues. Deletions cut 3 bases from V and 8 bases from J, with 13 bases between. CDR1 MNHNY and CDR2 SVGAGI come from the germline V gene (reference sequence). CDR3 region: CASSYVTAGGYTF. CDR3 bases: TGTGCCAGCAGTTATGTCACAGCTGGGGGCTACACCTTC.

This rearrangement joins TRBV12-5 to TRBJ2-1; 8 nucleotides line up with TRBD1. CDR3 length equals 15 residues. Germline CDR1 reads LGHNT; CDR2 reads FRNRAP. The V and J ends lost 3 bases and 6 bases, in that order; junction bases with no gene match: 7. CDR3 protein: CASGFGTGGSNEQFF. The CDR3 DNA follows: TGTGCTAGTGGTTTTGGTACAGGGGGTAGCAATGAGCAGTTCTTC.

The chain employs TRBV5-8 and TRBJ1-5, with D unresolved. CDR3 length equals 11 residues. V dropped 0 bases and J dropped 6 bases, with 1 base sitting between them. CDR1 is SGHTS and CDR2 is YDEGEE in the germline V gene. CDR3 loop: CASSLVQPQHF. The CDR3 DNA reads TGTGCCAGCAGCTTGGTTCAGCCCCAGCATTTT.

The chain joins TRBV27 to TRBJ2-2; 8 positions match TRBD2. CDR1 and CDR2 from the germline V gene are MNHEY and SMNVEV (reference sequence). The ends lost 0 bases at V and 4 bases at J; junction bases unmatched: 4. The CDR3 runs to 16 residues. CDR3 sequence: CASSLSWTSSTGELFF. CDR3 coding DNA: TGTGCCAGCAGTTTATCGTGGACTAGCAGCACCGGGGAGCTGTTTTTT.

This rearrangement joins TRBV10-2 to TRBJ2-7, with D hard to call. This CDR3 comprises 12 residues. Per germline, CDR1 WSHSY and CDR2 SAAADI. Trimming shortened V by 5 bases and J by 3 bases, and 8 bases separated the two germline ends. The CDR3 DNA follows: TGCGCCAGCAGTCATGACCGCTACGAGCAGTACTTC. Protein sequence: CASSHDRYEQYF.

The chain recombines TRBV28 with TRBJ2-7; D is ambiguous. The CDR3 sequence is 13 residues long. Germline values: CDR1 MDHEN, CDR2 SYDVKM. Trimming pared 4 bases from V and 1 base from J, leaving 8 bases between. CDR3 sequence: CASSYPGSYEQYF. In nucleotides, the CDR3 is TGTGCCAGCAGTTATCCCGGGTCCTACGAGCAGTACTTC.

CDR3 DNA: TGTGCCAGCAGCGCAATCCCATTCGGACAGGGACATCAGCCCCAGCATTTT. Translated: CASSAIPFGQGHQPQHF. The chain carries TRBV28 and TRBJ1-5; 8 nucleotides line up with TRBD1. The CDR3 spans 17 residues. Germline trimming cut 6 bases from V and 5 bases from J; bases unmatched to any gene: 15. Germline CDR1 and CDR2: MDHEN and SYDVKM. The entire variable domain, with the rest obtained from reference TRBV28 and TRBJ1-5, is as follows: DVKVTQSSRYLVKRTGEKVFLECVQDMDHENMFWYRQDPGLGLRLIYFSYDVKMKEKGDIPEGYSVSREKKERFSLILESASTNQTSMYLCASSAIPFGQGHQPQHFGDGTRLSIL.

This chain joins TRBV28 and TRBJ2-1; 10 nucleotides line up with TRBD2. CDR1 is MDHEN, CDR2 SYDVKM, per germline. The CDR3 consists of 15 residues. V gave up 7 bases and J gave up 3 bases; unmatched junction bases: 6. This CDR3 reads CASTRLAGNYNEQFF. The CDR3 nucleotides are TGTGCCAGCACCCGACTAGCGGGCAACTACAATGAGCAGTTCTTC.

The rearrangement uses TRBV5-1 and TRBJ1-4; D is perhaps TRBD1 (5 bases). The V end lost 4 bases, the J end lost 3 bases, and 16 bases lay between the germline ends. Germline V gene sequence: CDR1 SGHRS, CDR2 YFSETQ. CDR3 length equals 16 residues. For the CDR3, the DNA is TGCGCCAGCAGCAGGATTTCAGGGTTGGCTAATGAAAAACTGTTTTTT. Protein product: CASSRISGLANEKLFF.

The chain employs TRBV6-5 and TRBJ2-2; no reliable D call. V dropped 2 bases and J dropped 7 bases, with 5 bases sitting between them. Germline-derived CDR1 and CDR2 are MNHEY and SVGAGI. This CDR3 contains 12 residues. The CDR3 protein is CASSYPLGELFF. The CDR3 DNA is TGTGCCAGCAGTTACCCCCTCGGGGAGCTGTTTTTT.

The V and J genes are TRBV5-4 and TRBJ2-7, with a possible D match to TRBD2 (5 bases). CDR3 length: 12 amino acids. Germline V lookup: CDR1 SGHNT, CDR2 YYREEE (reference sequence). Trimming pared 4 bases from V and 2 bases from J, leaving 7 bases between. The CDR3, as DNA: TGTGCCAGCAGCACCGGGACCTACGAGCAGTACTTC. Encoded protein: CASSTGTYEQYF.

This chain uses TRBV11-2 with TRBJ2-7, with D possibly TRBD2 on 6 matching bases. The CDR3 is made up of 15 amino acids. Germline lookup yields CDR1 SGHAT and CDR2 FQNNGV. Trimming left V 5 bases short and J 0 bases short, with 14 bases between. CDR3 residues: CASSTSTGSSYEQYF. The CDR3 coding sequence is TGTGCCAGCAGCACTTCGACCGGGAGCTCCTACGAGCAGTACTTC.

This clone has only a few counts. This specimen includes other DNA sequences encoding the same CDR3. Written as DNA, the CDR3 is TGTGCCAGCAGAGCAAACACTGAAGCTTTCTTT. Translated: CASRANTEAFF. The J gene is TRBJ1-1, the V gene TRBV25-1; D not resolved. CDR1 and CDR2 (germline): MGHDK, SYGVNS. This CDR3 contains 11 residues. V dropped 6 bases and J dropped 2 bases, with 4 bases sitting between them.

The gene calls are TRBV27 and TRBJ2-3; TRBD1 is a possible D gene (5 bases). This CDR3 is 17 amino acids long. Trimming removed 5 bases from V and 0 bases from J, with 18 bases in between. Germline CDR1 MNHEY, CDR2 SMNVEV (reference sequence). CDR3 sequence (DNA): TGTGCCAGCAGTCGTCTGACAGTGGCTACTAGCACAGATACGCAGTATTTT. It translates to CASSRLTVATSTDTQYF.

This rearrangement joins TRBV6-5 to TRBJ2-7; D is perhaps TRBD1 or TRBD2 (5 bases each). The V end was cut by 1 base, the J end by 6 bases, with 10 bases between. The CDR3 runs to 13 residues. Germline CDR1 MNHEY, CDR2 SVGAGI. The CDR3 sequence: CASSYYEGFEQYF. CDR3 bases: TGTGCCAGCAGTTACTACGAGGGGTTCGAGCAGTACTTC.